This TCR beta chain was obtained from a study of identical twins. Study-level results: Whereas memory repertoires showed no such difference, abundant cord blood beta clonotypes carried fewer insertions. Conclusions relied on cross-sectional statistical analysis, not following the same donors.

This clonotype was counted only a few times. Antigen unknown. Every donor was a healthy Caucasian. Template switching added a universal primer site; cDNA carried unique molecular identifiers. In TCRdb, the 5' RACE reads were re-called with MiXCR into one record per CDR3 protein. In the table there are approximately 670,000 distinct CDR3 sequences, over 5% of which are singletons. The CDR3 is 12 amino acids. The J segment lost 0 bases and the V segment lost 9 bases, leaving 2 bases of the junction unmatched. Germline V gene lookup returns CDR1 ENHRY and CDR2 SYGVKD. The sample consisted of naive T cells sorted from blood. The receptor comes from a man between 18 and 29 years old in good health. This chain links TRBV10-3 with TRBJ2-7; 7 nucleotides align to TRBD2. CDR3 nucleotide sequence: TGTGCCATGGGGGGGAGCTCCTACGAGCAGTACTTC. The encoded protein is CAMGGSSYEQYF.